Sequencing of this T cell receptor (beta chain) was carried out in a study of OX40 agonist ivuxolimab in advanced cancers. Some background on the complete study: Ivuxolimab was an agonistic, fully human IgG2 monoclonal antibody directed against OX40 (CD134), a costimulatory receptor. Partial responses occurred in three dose-escalation patients, of whom one had hepatocellular carcinoma and two had cutaneous melanoma. The dose-escalation cohort was approximately 83% male with a mean age of about 60 years, ranging from 23 to 79. The point of sequencing TCRbeta in the periphery was to test whether ivuxolimab changed TCR sequence diversity and drove clonal T-cell expansion. Intravenous ivuxolimab was administered to patients every 2 weeks at six dose levels: 0.01, 0.1, 0.3, 1.5, 3 and 10 mg/kg. Patients were allowed to have had prior anti-PD-1, anti-PD-L1 or anti-CTLA-4 therapy, and approximately 40% of the dose-escalation patients had previously received checkpoint inhibitors. Of the 50 or so patients in dose escalation, about 19 had hepatocellular carcinoma, around 15 had melanoma, 9 had renal cell carcinoma and 9 had head and neck cancer. The monotherapy dose-escalation portion (N of about 50 patients) of the phase I ivuxolimab trial is reported in the paper.

The trial excluded patients who had a history of autoimmune disease or who were on systemic immunosuppression. Peripheral blood for TCR sequencing was collected from all dose cohorts at baseline, on cycle 4 day 1, and on cycle 7 day 1. Samples were obtained from an open-label, multicenter, first-in-human phase I dose-escalation trial of ivuxolimab. Adults with locally advanced or metastatic head and neck squamous cell, hepatocellular, melanoma or renal cell carcinoma were enrolled in the trial. CD4+ and CD8+ T cells were sorted separately from peripheral blood before TCR sequencing. The sample holds one count of this clone. Its antigen specificity is not known. Base qualities are missing; no much larger clone stands one base away. Paper-wide results and their limitations: On average, CD8+ T cells showed more expanded clones than CD4+ T cells after ivuxolimab. In the 0.1-3.0 mg/kg groups, partial responders had among the lowest normalized peripheral clonal expansion, particularly in CD8+ T cells. Low levels of normalized T-cell clonal expansion were also seen in some patients who did not respond. The antigen specificity of the clonally expanded peripheral T cells was not determined. Clonal expansion of both CD4+ and CD8+ blood T cells was observed from baseline to week 6 at doses 0.1 to 3.0 mg/kg.

For sequencing of the TCRbeta CDR3 region, genomic DNA was extracted from the sorted cells. TCRbeta CDR3 regions were sequenced using the immunoSEQ Assay. TCRdb limited this immuneACCESS table to in-frame rearrangements with V and J called. A share of clones is missing; checked studies link under half to unresolved V genes, and the rest is unexplained. The sample includes about 94,000 clones, with about 93% observed a single time. Of the sample, 0.7% to 1% falls within the top ten clones. The CDR3 runs 13 amino acids, cysteine and phenylalanine included. Only CDR3 DNA is held: 39 bases, read in frame from base 1. The germline V gene (reference sequence) specifies MNHNY as CDR1 and SVGAGI as CDR2. V is clipped by 6 bases and J by 4 bases, and the sequence between their germline boundaries is 10 bases long.

This specimen consisted of CD4+ or CD8+ T cells sorted from blood, obtained in a trial of the OX40 agonist ivuxolimab. The rearrangement combines TRBV6-6 with TRBJ2-1, with the D gene uncertain. This clonotype originated in an adult with an advanced solid tumor such as melanoma, head and neck, liver or kidney cancer. In nucleotide form, the sequence is TGTGCCAGCAGCCGGATTAATTACAATGAGCAGTTCTTC. The translation is CASSRINYNEQFF.